The clone carrying this TCR beta chain was detected many times. Its target is not known. This entry belongs to a study of T-cell reconstitution after alpha-beta-depleted transplantation in children. This CDR3 has 14 amino acids. Trimming removed 2 bases at V and 4 bases at J, with 11 bases between. Looked up from germline, CDR1 is MDHEN and CDR2 is SYDVKM. Study findings and constraints: T-cell counts and diversity at one year post-transplant came mainly from newly produced T cells.

Unique molecular identifiers were used to barcode this TCRbeta library. TCRdb analysed the PCR reads with MiXCR anew, one entry per CDR3 protein. The data contain nearly 250,000 distinct CDR3 sequences, 6.5% to 10% of them seen just once; the ten biggest clones take up under 8%. The sequencing used PBMCs, mostly from graft donor cells, collected 180 days after TCRalphabeta/CD19-depleted stem cell transplant. The chain uses TRBV28 and TRBJ1-2; possible D gene TRBD1, 5 bases. The receptor comes from a male patient younger than 18 who had a stem cell transplant for acute lymphoblastic leukemia, so the T cells may come from the graft donor. CDR3 amino acids: CASSLDTGLYGYTF. DNA of the CDR3: TGTGCCAGCAGTTTAGATACAGGACTCTATGGCTACACCTTC.